The T cell receptor (beta chain) described here comes from a study of regulatory T cells in long-lasting Graves disease. The wider study: Patients with new Graves' disease had used antithyroid drugs below 3 months.

The CDR3 has 13 residues. V lost 2 bases and J lost 5, with 9 bases in between. Germline V gives CDR1 MNHEY, CDR2 SMNVEV (reference sequence). In its sample, this clonotype was seen a few times. Its cognate antigen is unknown. Time point noted: newly diagnosed GD, antithyroid drugs for less than 3 months. PBMC RNA was the source of the TCR library. Study observations and caveats: Persistent disease preferred TRBV28, TRBJ1-2 and TRBJ2-5; new disease, TRBV20-1 and TRBJ2-1.

Arm-PCR of CDR3 regions and iRepertoire HTBI primers were the basis on which TCR beta libraries were built. Study processing details: Samples collectively showed more than 55 TRBV and 14 TRBJ segments. TCRdb processed the multiplex PCR reads anew with MiXCR; each CDR3 protein has one entry. TCRdb assigned the V and J calls; the authors' analysis was not used. The table has around 500,000 distinct CDR3 sequences, 13% seen once. The same sample was also used in a study of T cells in Graves' hyperthyroidism and ophthalmopathy. That paper notes: Patients were aged 18 to 65, had disease duration under 2 months, and had newly diagnosed hyperthyroidism.

Material: peripheral blood mononuclear cells (PBMCs), obtained at new diagnosis, from a patient treated with antithyroid drugs. The gene calls are TRBV27 and TRBJ2-5; D is undetermined. The clonotype was recovered from a man aged 25-40 years with Graves disease. The CDR3 protein is CASSLEFRETQYF. CDR3 in DNA: TGTGCCAGCAGTTTAGAGTTCCGGGAGACCCAGTACTTC.